The 27 T cell receptor beta chains in this list originate from one sample, sequenced in a study of shared clonotypes between healthy human individuals. Measured with immunoSEQ multiplex PCR; TCRdb has only the in-frame clones, and not every one. Of more than 2,000,000 clones detected, over 85% appear once; the ten largest clones hold about 0.13%. Specimen: naive CD4+ T cells sorted from blood. Subset of the sample: CD45RA+ positively selected. The receptor source for this set is a man in his late teens or twenties in good health.

The genes are TRBV18 and TRBJ2-7; D remains unclear. The CDR3 totals 14 residues. Germline V gene sequence: CDR1 KGHSH, CDR2 LQKENI. V was cut by 0 bases and J by 3 bases, with 9 bases left in between. The CDR3 here is CASSPPENRYEQYF. CDR3 in DNA: TGTGCCAGCTCACCACCCGAGAACCGCTACGAGCAGTACTTC.

CDR3 sequence reads: CASRPGGTDTQYF. Here the CDR3 DNA reads TGTGCCAGCAGGCCAGGGGGCACAGATACGCAGTATTTT. V usage is TRBV6-1 and J usage is TRBJ2-3; weak D call: TRBD1 (6 bases). The CDR3 has 13 residues. CDR1 MNHNS and CDR2 SASEGT come from the germline V gene. Between the trimmed V and J ends, which lost 6 bases and 1 base, there was a span of 8 bases.

The chain combines TRBV6-5 with TRBJ2-7; 7 nucleotides line up with TRBD1. In germline, CDR1 is MNHEY, CDR2 SVGAGI. The CDR3 runs to 14 residues. V was clipped by 6 bases and J by 1 base; unmatched bases: 6. The chain's CDR3 is CASSRTTGSYEQYF. CDR3 sequence (DNA): TGTGCCAGCAGCCGAACGACAGGGTCCTACGAGCAGTACTTC.

In the case of this clone: The sample contains more than one DNA sequence encoding this CDR3. The chain couples TRBV7-9 to TRBJ1-4; no reliable D call. The CDR3 totals 15 residues. The germline V and J ends were trimmed by 4 bases and 2 bases, with 11 bases remaining between them. Germline V gives CDR1 SEHNR, CDR2 FQNEAQ (reference sequence). The CDR3 spells CASSSTGGTNEKLFF. CDR3 nucleotide sequence: TGTGCCAGCAGCTCTACGGGAGGGACTAATGAAAAACTGTTTTTT.

V and J are TRBV7-9 and TRBJ2-7, with D tentatively TRBD1 or TRBD2 (5 bases each). Trimming stripped 5 bases from V and 0 bases from J, with 17 bases between. The CDR3 has 16 amino acids. Germline V gene lookup returns CDR1 SEHNR and CDR2 FQNEAQ (reference sequence). The CDR3 DNA sequence: TGTGCCAGCAGCAACGGGGCGAACCTTATCTCCTACGAGCAGTACTTC. Encoded protein: CASSNGANLISYEQYF.

This sequence joins TRBV4-1 and TRBJ2-7, with 13 bases fitting TRBD2. Germline-derived CDR1 and CDR2 are MGHRA and YSYEKL. This CDR3 is 15 amino acids long. Unmatched junction bases numbered 8, after V lost 6 bases and J lost 6 bases. CDR3 nucleotides: TGCGCCAGCAGGCCAGAGGGACTAGCGGGGACCGAGCAGTACTTC. Its protein is CASRPEGLAGTEQYF.

V is TRBV29-1 and J is TRBJ1-5, with D tentatively TRBD1 (6 bases). This CDR3 comprises 15 residues. Germline V gene data show CDR1 as SQVTM and CDR2 as ANQGSEA. Trimming cost V 4 bases and J 0 bases, with 13 bases left between them. For the CDR3, the DNA is TGCAGCGTTGTGGAGACAGGAGCTAGCAATCAGCCCCAGCATTTT. Protein product: CSVVETGASNQPQHF.

The chain employs TRBV2 and TRBJ2-5; maybe TRBD2 (7 bases). Germline V gene lookup returns CDR1 SNHLY and CDR2 FYNNEI. Trimming removed 6 bases at V and 9 bases at J, with 14 bases between. This CDR3 is built from 12 residues. The CDR3 DNA reads TGTGCCAGCAGAGGGGGGGCCAATTCCCAGTACTTC. It codes for CASRGGANSQYF.

The chain has TRBV7-2 and TRBJ2-1, with D uncertain. Between the trimmed V and J ends, which lost 5 bases and 6 bases, there was a span of 5 bases. Germline CDR1 and CDR2: SGHTA and FQGNSA. The CDR3 is 11 amino acids. CDR3 protein: CASSQLNEQFF. In nucleotides, the CDR3 is TGTGCCAGCAGCCAACTCAATGAGCAGTTCTTC.

V usage is TRBV10-2 and J usage is TRBJ2-3; TRBD2 matches 8 bases. This CDR3 comprises 14 residues. Germline CDR1 is WSHSY and CDR2 is SAAADI. V was pared by 6 bases and J by 4 bases, with 6 bases of the junction left unmatched. The CDR3: CASRPGLVADTQYF. CDR3 bases: TGCGCCAGCAGGCCGGGACTAGTCGCAGATACGCAGTATTTT.

The chain combines TRBV7-2 with TRBJ1-2, with TRBD1 as a possible D gene (6 bases). The CDR3 extends over 14 amino acids. Germline assignment: CDR1 SGHTA and CDR2 FQGNSA. The V end was cut by 1 base, the J end by 5 bases, with 11 bases between. The DNA of the CDR3 is TGTGCCAGCAGCTTAGGGTCAGGGGTATATGGCTACACCTTC. This gives the protein CASSLGSGVYGYTF.

This chain joins TRBV19 and TRBJ1-6; 8 positions agree with TRBD1. V shed 6 bases and J 8 bases; nucleotides not matched to a gene: 6. The CDR3 covers 14 residues. Germline V lookup: CDR1 LNHDA, CDR2 SQIVND (reference sequence). CDR3 loop: CASRRTGRDSPLHF. CDR3 DNA sequence: TGTGCCAGTAGACGGACAGGGAGGGATTCACCCCTCCACTTT.

The chain combines TRBV30 with TRBJ1-6; TRBD1 matches at 11 bases. The germline gives CDR1 GTSNPN, CDR2 SVGIG (reference sequence). V lost 4 bases, J lost 6 bases, and 5 bases stayed unmatched. The CDR3 is 15 amino acids. The CDR3 DNA follows: TGTGCCTGGAATGGACAGGGGGCAAGTAATTCACCCCTCCACTTT. Protein: CAWNGQGASNSPLHF.

This clone has only a few counts. J is TRBJ1-1 and V is TRBV10-3, with D unclear. V was cut by 6 bases and J by 3 bases, with 14 bases left in between. The CDR3 extends over 14 amino acids. Germline V gene data show CDR1 as ENHRY and CDR2 as SYGVKD. The CDR3 DNA follows: TGTGCCATCAGCCAAGGACTTCGAGACACTGAAGCTTTCTTT. It yields the protein CAISQGLRDTEAFF.

V usage is TRBV18 and J usage is TRBJ1-3, with D perhaps matching TRBD1 (5 bases). The V end lost 3 bases, the J end lost 0 bases, and 15 bases lay between the germline ends. The CDR3 has 17 amino acids. Germline CDR1 and CDR2: KGHSH and LQKENI. CDR3 DNA sequence: TGTGCCAGCTCACCGACGGGGCTATCCAACTCTGGAAACACCATATATTTT. Residues: CASSPTGLSNSGNTIYF.

The chain is built from TRBV19 and TRBJ2-4; 8 nucleotides align to TRBD2. CDR3 length equals 17 residues. Germline loops: CDR1 LNHDA, CDR2 SQIVND (reference sequence). V lost 5 bases and J lost 3; bases outside the gene matches: 12. The CDR3 bases are TGTGCCAGTAGTCCCTCGGGGGGGGCCATCAGCAAAAACATTCAGTACTTC. It is translated as CASSPSGGAISKNIQYF.

The rearrangement uses TRBV4-3 and TRBJ2-1; TRBD2 aligns across 7 bases. The CDR3 spans 15 residues. The V segment lost 0 bases and the J segment 8 bases; nucleotides outside the gene matches: 7. Germline V lookup: CDR1 LGHNA, CDR2 YSLEER. CDR3 residues: CASSQEGGQGYEQFF. The DNA for the CDR3 is TGCGCCAGCAGCCAAGAGGGAGGGCAGGGTTATGAGCAGTTCTTC.

This chain uses TRBV10-3 with TRBJ1-6; D is unresolved. Trimming took off 4 bases at V and 8 bases at J, with 24 bases between the two ends. This CDR3 region has 18 residues. Looked up from germline, CDR1 is ENHRY and CDR2 is SYGVKD. The CDR3 bases are TGTGCCATCAGTGCCGTCAATCTCGTGGATGATTGGGATTCACCCCTCCACTTT. Translation gives CAISAVNLVDDWDSPLHF.

V and J are TRBV7-2 and TRBJ1-1; tentatively, D is TRBD1 (6 bases). The germline V and J ends were trimmed by 4 bases and 0 bases, with 15 bases remaining between them. Germline V lookup: CDR1 SGHTA, CDR2 FQGNSA. CDR3 length: 16 amino acids. CDR3 sequence reads: CASSSRDILMNTEAFF. CDR3 DNA sequence: TGTGCCAGCAGCTCGCGGGACATTCTTATGAACACTGAAGCTTTCTTT.

The chain uses TRBV6-1 and TRBJ1-2; D may be TRBD1 (6 bases). Germline values: CDR1 MNHNS, CDR2 SASEGT. V was cut by 4 bases and J by 8 bases, with 23 bases left in between. The length of the CDR3 is 16 residues. The chain's CDR3 is CASSARPTGAIGGYTF. In nucleotides, the CDR3 is TGTGCCAGCAGTGCCCGCCCGACAGGCGCTATAGGGGGCTACACCTTC.

The V call is TRBV20-1, the J call TRBJ1-1; weak D call: TRBD1 (5 bases). In germline, CDR1 is DFQATT, CDR2 SNEGSKA (reference sequence). This CDR3 is built from 11 residues. Trimming pared 7 bases from V and 1 base from J, leaving 7 bases between. CDR3 region: CSVQGNTEAFF. The CDR3 DNA reads TGCAGTGTTCAGGGGAACACTGAAGCTTTCTTT.

The chain couples TRBV19 to TRBJ2-1, with D perhaps matching TRBD1 or TRBD2 (5 bases each). This CDR3 is built from 13 residues. Trimming removed 4 bases from V and 5 bases from J, with 9 bases in between. Germline assignment: CDR1 LNHDA and CDR2 SQIVND (reference sequence). The CDR3 is CASSNWGNNEQFF. CDR3 nucleotides: TGTGCCAGTAGTAATTGGGGGAACAATGAGCAGTTCTTC.

This clone was seen a few times. J is TRBJ1-1 and V is TRBV7-2; tentative D call: TRBD1 (5 bases). The V and J ends lost 6 bases and 10 bases respectively, with 18 bases between them. This CDR3 comprises 13 residues. Germline V gene lookup returns CDR1 SGHTA and CDR2 FQGNSA. DNA of the CDR3: TGTGCCAGCAGACAGGACATAGCGAGTAGAGCTTTCTTT. Its translation is CASRQDIASRAFF. The variable domain in full, with the rest retrieved from reference TRBV7-2 and TRBJ1-1, is GAGVSQSPSNKVTEKGKDVELRCDPISGHTALYWYRQSLGQGLEFLIYFQGNSAPDKSGLPSDRFSAERTGGSVSTLTIQRTQQEDSAVYLCASRQDIASRAFFGQGTRLTVV.

The CDR3 bases are TGTGCCAGCAGTTACTCGGACAGGCCCCTCGAGCAGTACTTC. The encoded protein is CASSYSDRPLEQYF. The chain is built from TRBV6-5 and TRBJ2-7, with 7 bases matching TRBD1. Germline CDR1 MNHEY, CDR2 SVGAGI. J was trimmed by 6 bases and V by 0 bases; bases with no gene match: 5. CDR3 length equals 14 residues.

The chain joins TRBV6-5 to TRBJ1-2; a possible D gene is TRBD1 (5 bases). Trimming pared 2 bases from V and 6 bases from J, leaving 13 bases between. The CDR3 spans 14 residues. Germline CDR1 is MNHEY and CDR2 is SVGAGI. The chain's CDR3 is CASSYRQGTNGYTF. The CDR3 region has the DNA TGTGCCAGCAGTTACAGGCAGGGTACAAATGGCTACACCTTC.

This chain links TRBV6-6 with TRBJ2-2; D ambiguous. The CDR3 runs 13 residues. Germline CDR1 is MNHNY and CDR2 is SVGAGI (reference sequence). The germline V and J ends were trimmed by 6 bases and 2 bases, with 7 bases remaining between them. The CDR3 here is CASSQPNTGELFF. The CDR3 DNA is TGTGCCAGCAGCCAGCCCAACACCGGGGAGCTGTTTTTT.

The chain links TRBV27 to TRBJ1-6; D perhaps matches TRBD1 (5 bases). V was shortened by 8 bases and J by 9 bases, with 11 bases between the two germline ends. CDR1 and CDR2 from the germline V gene are MNHEY and SMNVEV (reference sequence). CDR3 length: 12 amino acids. The CDR3 sequence: CASGVRGSPLHF. Here the CDR3 DNA reads TGTGCCAGCGGGGTTAGGGGTTCACCCCTCCACTTT.